The clone carrying this T cell receptor beta chain has more than one count but fewer than ten. As yet, its antigen is unknown. V dropped 5 bases and J dropped 5 bases, with 10 bases sitting between them. The CDR3 consists of 13 residues. Looked up from germline, CDR1 is LNHDA and CDR2 is SQIVND (reference sequence). This sample was taken from a study of T cell responses to AZD1222 COVID-19 vaccine. General study points: Spike-specific TCR breadth rose after two AZD1222 doses, and depth rose as well. Unmutated variant regions reportedly attract nearly half of all spike-specific TCRs. CD4 TCRs covered the whole spike, strongest at regions 160-218 and 743-854. Most donors were white British and more were female, and clonal diversity was possibly underestimated.

Measured with immunoSEQ multiplex PCR; TCRdb has only the in-frame clones, and not every one. The sample holds about 270,000 clones, 90% to 95% seen once. The chain recombines TRBV19 with TRBJ2-1; maybe TRBD2 (5 bases). Sequencing used peripheral blood, obtained 28 days after the second AZD1222 dose. The source of this sequence is an adult who received the AZD1222 COVID-19 vaccine. The CDR3 spells CASSWRVDNEQFF. In DNA, the CDR3 is TGTGCCAGTAGTTGGCGGGTCGACAATGAGCAGTTCTTC.